These T cell receptor beta chains were read from a single sample in a study of graft-versus-host responses after intestinal transplantation. No antigen is known for these receptors. The table came from immunoSEQ multiplex PCR; TCRdb's copy has only in-frame clones and leaves some out. The table has roughly 100,000 clones, 80% to 95% seen once. Sequences were derived from unstimulated CD8+ T cells sorted from spleen or lymph node cells, sampled before intestinal transplant. The receptors derive from a human donor who received an intestinal transplant. Both conserved end residues are trimmed from each CDR3. A D gene is named only where the DNA matches it firmly. Clone size is not always given. Where it is, it says once, few, many or a class for expanded clones.

j_gene: TRBJ1-3; d_gene: NA; abundance: NA; v_gene: TRBV4-1; CDR3aa: ASSHRGSGNTIY
j_gene: TRBJ1-2; d_gene: NA; abundance: NA; v_gene: TRBV7-8; CDR3aa: ASSFGGGYGYT
j_gene: TRBJ1-6; d_gene: NA; abundance: NA; v_gene: TRBV27; CDR3aa: ASSLNRVNSPLH
j_gene: TRBJ2-1; d_gene: NA; abundance: NA; v_gene: TRBV7-3; CDR3aa: ASSLIDDSVEQF
j_gene: TRBJ2-1; d_gene: NA; abundance: NA; v_gene: TRBV9; CDR3aa: ASNPSGNSYNEQF
j_gene: TRBJ1-1; d_gene: TRBD1; abundance: NA; v_gene: TRBV13; CDR3aa: ASSKRQGLNTEAF
j_gene: TRBJ2-7; d_gene: NA; abundance: NA; v_gene: TRBV7-8; CDR3aa: ASSPGGQAYEQY
j_gene: TRBJ2-6; d_gene: NA; abundance: NA; v_gene: TRBV9; CDR3aa: ASSDPSGANVLT
j_gene: TRBJ2-1; d_gene: TRBD1; abundance: once; v_gene: TRBV25-1; CDR3aa: ASSDPQGARNEQF
j_gene: TRBJ2-7; d_gene: NA; abundance: NA; v_gene: TRBV5-4; CDR3aa: ASSSIQGVSYEQY
j_gene: TRBJ2-1; d_gene: NA; abundance: NA; v_gene: TRBV6-5; CDR3aa: ASSAPLNEQF
j_gene: TRBJ2-7; d_gene: NA; abundance: NA; v_gene: TRBV11-1; CDR3aa: ASSLGSYEQY
j_gene: TRBJ1-2; d_gene: NA; abundance: NA; v_gene: TRBV7-9; CDR3aa: ASSFGSDYT
j_gene: TRBJ2-1; d_gene: NA; abundance: once; v_gene: TRBV7-9; CDR3aa: ASSLLGGNEQF
j_gene: TRBJ2-3; d_gene: TRBD2; abundance: NA; v_gene: TRBV7-6; CDR3aa: ASSNQRGGTDTQY
j_gene: TRBJ2-3; d_gene: TRBD1; abundance: NA; v_gene: TRBV6-4; CDR3aa: ASSEFPGQGATDTQY
j_gene: TRBJ2-7; d_gene: TRBD1; abundance: few; v_gene: TRBV4-1; CDR3aa: ASSQLDRHYEQY
j_gene: TRBJ2-3; d_gene: TRBD1; abundance: NA; v_gene: TRBV5-1; CDR3aa: ASSLGQGRDTQY
j_gene: TRBJ1-1; d_gene: NA; abundance: once; v_gene: TRBV6-1; CDR3aa: ASEVTEAF
j_gene: TRBJ2-3; d_gene: TRBD2; abundance: NA; v_gene: TRBV10-3; CDR3aa: AISESASGPTDTQY
j_gene: TRBJ2-7; d_gene: NA; abundance: NA; v_gene: TRBV6-5; CDR3aa: ASSAGVGTYEQY
j_gene: TRBJ2-7; d_gene: TRBD1; abundance: NA; v_gene: TRBV4-1; CDR3aa: ASSQDRGTGGYEQY
j_gene: TRBJ2-5; d_gene: TRBD2; abundance: NA; v_gene: TRBV14; CDR3aa: ASSPTGTSGGQETQY
j_gene: TRBJ1-2; d_gene: TRBD1; abundance: NA; v_gene: TRBV19; CDR3aa: ASSIVEGAPTNYGYT
j_gene: TRBJ1-2; d_gene: NA; abundance: NA; v_gene: TRBV6-6; CDR3aa: ASESYYGYT
j_gene: TRBJ2-6; d_gene: NA; abundance: NA; v_gene: TRBV6-6; CDR3aa: ASRTTASEANVLT
j_gene: TRBJ2-2; d_gene: NA; abundance: once; v_gene: TRBV19; CDR3aa: ASSSSGAGELF
j_gene: TRBJ2-5; d_gene: NA; abundance: NA; v_gene: TRBV5-4; CDR3aa: ASSLAPGAGETQY
j_gene: TRBJ1-1; d_gene: NA; abundance: NA; v_gene: TRBV2; CDR3aa: ASREIDRSENTEAF
j_gene: TRBJ1-3; d_gene: TRBD1; abundance: NA; v_gene: TRBV7-9; CDR3aa: ASSPRTGGTRGPGNTIY
j_gene: TRBJ1-6; d_gene: NA; abundance: NA; v_gene: TRBV5-1; CDR3aa: ASRAGNSPLH
j_gene: TRBJ2-2; d_gene: NA; abundance: few; v_gene: TRBV9; CDR3aa: ASSAGAGELF
j_gene: TRBJ2-1; d_gene: NA; abundance: NA; v_gene: TRBV9; CDR3aa: ASSSRDSLLDAEQF
j_gene: TRBJ2-7; d_gene: NA; abundance: NA; v_gene: TRBV6-1; CDR3aa: ASSEDRAVYEQY
j_gene: TRBJ1-3; d_gene: TRBD1; abundance: NA; v_gene: TRBV5-4; CDR3aa: ASSPDRVGNTIY
j_gene: TRBJ1-2; d_gene: NA; abundance: once; v_gene: TRBV11-3; CDR3aa: ASSLKHTGHYGYT
j_gene: TRBJ2-7; d_gene: NA; abundance: NA; v_gene: TRBV4-1; CDR3aa: ASSLDGYSYEQY
j_gene: TRBJ2-1; d_gene: TRBD2; abundance: NA; v_gene: TRBV5-6; CDR3aa: ASSLDGLAGYNEQF
j_gene: TRBJ2-5; d_gene: NA; abundance: NA; v_gene: TRBV7-6; CDR3aa: ASSLDSLGNQETQY
j_gene: TRBJ2-7; d_gene: NA; abundance: few; v_gene: TRBV7-9; CDR3aa: ASSPASLYEQY
j_gene: TRBJ2-1; d_gene: TRBD2; abundance: NA; v_gene: TRBV19; CDR3aa: ASSITRLAGSDNEQF
j_gene: TRBJ2-7; d_gene: NA; abundance: NA; v_gene: TRBV6-5; CDR3aa: ASSENRDYEQY
j_gene: TRBJ2-1; d_gene: NA; abundance: NA; v_gene: TRBV29-1; CDR3aa: SVEQTYNEQF
j_gene: TRBJ1-6; d_gene: TRBD1; abundance: NA; v_gene: TRBV9; CDR3aa: ASSGTGTGGSPLH
j_gene: TRBJ2-7; d_gene: NA; abundance: NA; v_gene: TRBV1; CDR3aa: TSSPKGVGDPSPPDTYEQY
j_gene: TRBJ1-6; d_gene: TRBD1; abundance: NA; v_gene: TRBV9; CDR3aa: ASSAVETGGSPLH
j_gene: TRBJ2-1; d_gene: TRBD2; abundance: NA; v_gene: TRBV6-1; CDR3aa: ASSTLAGEQF